These 5 T cell receptor beta chains were sequenced from one sample in a study of response to subunit inactivated influenza vaccine. TCRdb reprocessed the RT-PCR reads via MiXCR and lists one record per CDR3 protein. This table has roughly 700,000 distinct CDR3 sequences, around 14% appearing once. The sequences come from PBMCs from blood, collected approximately 15 days before vaccination. The receptor source for this set is a man aged 45-65 years who received an inactivated influenza vaccine.

This clonotype appeared a few times. The V and J genes are TRBV6-2 or TRBV6-3 and TRBJ2-5; 15 nucleotides align to TRBD2. Germline CDR1 MNHEY, CDR2 SVGEGT. CDR3 length: 18 amino acids. The ends lost 6 bases at V and 2 bases at J; junction bases unmatched: 10. The chain's CDR3 is CASSQGLAGGRLQETQYF. Written as DNA, the CDR3 is TGTGCCAGCAGCCAAGGACTAGCGGGGGGGCGGTTACAAGAGACCCAGTACTTC.

This CDR3 is CASSWTGTDGYTF. CDR3 bases: TGTGCCAGTAGTTGGACAGGGACCGATGGCTACACCTTC. V usage is TRBV19 and J usage is TRBJ1-2; 8 bases are a match to TRBD1. The germline gives CDR1 LNHDA, CDR2 SQIVND (reference sequence). The CDR3 runs 13 residues. Losses at the gene ends were 5 bases for V and 6 bases for J; bases not matched to a gene: 5.

This clonotype was observed many times. The rearrangement joins TRBV7-2 to TRBJ2-3; TRBD2 matches at 14 bases. There are 17 residues in the CDR3. CDR1 and CDR2 (germline): SGHTA, FQGNSA. V lost 5 bases, J lost 4 bases, and 8 bases stayed unmatched. The CDR3 DNA is TGTGCCAGCAGCCCATCGATGACTAGCGGGGGGGCAGATACGCAGTATTTT. Amino acids: CASSPSMTSGGADTQYF.

A few counts support this clonotype. The chain links TRBV20-1 to TRBJ2-3; 10 bases agree with TRBD2. V lost 5 bases and J lost 0; bases outside the gene matches: 11. The CDR3 covers 17 residues. CDR1 and CDR2 from the germline V gene are DFQATT and SNEGSKA (reference sequence). CDR3 coding DNA: TGCAGTGCTCAGAGGATAGCGGGAGGACCTAGCACAGATACGCAGTATTTT. This gives the protein CSAQRIAGGPSTDTQYF.

Worth noting for this clonotype: Possible read error: a much larger clone is one base away. The CDR3 ends on some other residue instead of the conserved phenylalanine or tryptophan, so this is likely a read error. The chain employs TRBV4-1 and TRBJ1-1; D is uncertain. The germline CDR1 and CDR2 sequences are MGHRA and YSYEKL. This CDR3 spans 15 amino acids. Trimming stripped 2 bases from V and 0 bases from J, with 10 bases between. The CDR3 here is CASSQQQLMNTEAFL. DNA for the CDR3: TGCGCCAGCAGCCAACAACAGCTTATGAACACTGAAGCTTTCTTA.